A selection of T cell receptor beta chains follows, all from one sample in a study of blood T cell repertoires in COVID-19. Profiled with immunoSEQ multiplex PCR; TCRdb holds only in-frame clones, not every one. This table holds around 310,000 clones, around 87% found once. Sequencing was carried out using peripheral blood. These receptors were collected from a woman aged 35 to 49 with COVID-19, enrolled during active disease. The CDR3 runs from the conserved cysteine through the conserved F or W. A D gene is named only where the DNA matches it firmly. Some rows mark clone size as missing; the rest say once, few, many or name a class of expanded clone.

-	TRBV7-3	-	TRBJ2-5	CASSLRGQGPSETQYF	TGTGCCAGCAGCTTAAGGGGGCAGGGCCCCTCGGAGACCCAGTACTTC
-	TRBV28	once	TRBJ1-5	CASSLSLILERPQHF	TGTGCCAGCAGTTTATCCCTAATACTAGAGCGGCCCCAGCATTTT
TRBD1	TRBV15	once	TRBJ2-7	CATSRRSTGLPYEQYF	TGTGCCACCAGCAGAAGGTCGACAGGGTTACCCTACGAGCAGTACTTC
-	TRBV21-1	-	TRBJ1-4	CASSTRTVYNEKLFF	TGTGCCAGCAGCACGCGGACAGTGTATAATGAAAAACTGTTTTTT
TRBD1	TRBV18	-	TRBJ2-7	CASSPDRGPYEQYF	TGTGCCAGCTCACCTGACAGGGGTCCCTACGAGCAGTACTTC
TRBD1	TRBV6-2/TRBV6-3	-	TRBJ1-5	CASSYVGQGARDSNQPQHF	TGTGCCAGCAGTTATGTAGGACAGGGGGCTAGGGATAGCAATCAGCCCCAGCATTTT
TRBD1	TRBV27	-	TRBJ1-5	CASSFRTGVNQPQHF	TGTGCCAGCAGTTTCAGGACAGGGGTTAATCAGCCCCAGCATTTT
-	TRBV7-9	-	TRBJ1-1	CASSSLGPGGTEAFF	TGTGCCAGCAGCTCCCTGGGCCCGGGCGGGACTGAAGCTTTCTTT
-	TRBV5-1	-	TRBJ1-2	CASSLVRGSYGYTF	TGCGCCAGCAGCTTGGTAAGGGGTTCCTATGGCTACACCTTC
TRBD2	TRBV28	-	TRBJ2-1	CASSFLGTSGSHEQFF	TGTGCCAGCAGTTTTTTAGGGACTAGCGGGAGCCATGAGCAGTTCTTC
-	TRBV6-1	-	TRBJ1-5	CASSEVKGIQPQHF	TGTGCCAGCAGTGAAGTGAAGGGGATTCAGCCCCAGCATTTT
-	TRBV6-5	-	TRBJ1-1	CASSYVRGETEAFF	TGTGCCAGCAGTTACGTGCGGGGAGAAACTGAAGCTTTCTTT
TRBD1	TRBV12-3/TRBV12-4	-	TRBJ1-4	CASSEQGERLFF	TGTGCCAGCAGTGAACAGGGGGAAAGGCTGTTTTTT
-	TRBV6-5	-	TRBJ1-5	CASSLLPGKNQPQHF	TGTGCCAGCAGCCTTCTGCCCGGGAAGAATCAGCCCCAGCATTTT
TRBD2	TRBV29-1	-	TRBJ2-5	CSVVREGETQYF	TGCAGCGTCGTCCGGGAGGGGGAGACCCAGTACTTC
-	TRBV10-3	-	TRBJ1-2	CAISEGHPGEGYTF	TGTGCCATCAGTGAAGGTCACCCCGGAGAGGGCTACACCTTC
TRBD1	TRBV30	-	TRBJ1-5	CAWRPRDREYQPQHF	TGTGCCTGGAGACCCCGGGACAGGGAATATCAGCCCCAGCATTTT
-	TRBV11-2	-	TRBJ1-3	CASSLAGQFSGNTIYF	TGTGCCAGCAGCTTAGCAGGACAGTTCTCTGGAAACACCATATATTTT
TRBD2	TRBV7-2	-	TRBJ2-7	CASSLRPQLLAGVSNEQYF	TGTGCCAGCAGCTTACGCCCCCAACTACTAGCGGGAGTCTCAAACGAGCAGTACTTC
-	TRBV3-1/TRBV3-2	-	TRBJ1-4	CASSQAGGQGNEKLFF	TGTGCCAGCAGCCAAGCGGGGGGGCAGGGTAATGAAAAACTGTTTTTT
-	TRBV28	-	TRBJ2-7	CASRTGGQSSYEQYF	TGTGCCAGCAGAACCGGGGGACAGAGCTCCTACGAGCAGTACTTC
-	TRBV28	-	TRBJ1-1	CASSLWLNTEAFF	TGTGCCAGCAGTTTATGGTTAAACACTGAAGCTTTCTTT
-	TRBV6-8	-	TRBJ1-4	CASSYPTTRERGEKLFF	TGTGCCAGCAGTTACCCTACCACGAGGGAACGGGGTGAAAAACTGTTTTTT
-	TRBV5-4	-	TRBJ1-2	CASSFRGNYGYTF	TGTGCCAGCAGCTTTCGGGGGAACTATGGCTACACCTTC
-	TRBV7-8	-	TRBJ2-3	CASSRPRGSQSRVDTQYF	TGTGCCAGCAGCCGACCCAGAGGGTCCCAATCCAGAGTGGATACGCAGTATTTT
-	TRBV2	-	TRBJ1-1	CASLSREGHTEAFF	TGTGCCAGCTTGTCACGGGAAGGGCACACTGAAGCTTTCTTT
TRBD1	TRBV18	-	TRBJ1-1	CASSLTGVNTEAFF	TGTGCCAGCTCACTGACAGGGGTGAACACTGAAGCTTTCTTT
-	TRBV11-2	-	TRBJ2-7	CASSLGVRAPYEQYF	TGTGCCAGCAGCTTAGGCGTCAGGGCCCCCTACGAGCAGTACTTC
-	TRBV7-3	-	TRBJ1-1	CASSLMGGTEAFF	TGTGCCAGCAGCTTAATGGGGGGTACTGAAGCTTTCTTT
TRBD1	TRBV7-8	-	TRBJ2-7	CASSLGSGGIYEQYF	TGTGCCAGCAGCTTAGGGTCAGGGGGCATATACGAGCAGTACTTC
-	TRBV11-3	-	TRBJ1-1	CASSPRGRGTEAFF	TGTGCCAGCAGCCCCAGGGGAAGGGGCACTGAAGCTTTCTTT
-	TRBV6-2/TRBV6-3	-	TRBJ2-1	CASSSTTRYNEQFF	TGTGCCAGCAGTTCCACGACTAGGTACAATGAGCAGTTCTTC
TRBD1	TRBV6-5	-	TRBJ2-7	CASSWGQGAEQYF	TGTGCCAGCAGTTGGGGACAGGGGGCCGAGCAGTACTTC
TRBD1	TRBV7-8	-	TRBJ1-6	CASSLVRQGARMVLHF	TGTGCCAGCAGCTTAGTCCGACAGGGGGCGCGTATGGTCCTCCACTTT
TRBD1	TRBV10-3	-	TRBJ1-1	CAISQITGGTEAFF	TGTGCCATCAGTCAAATTACAGGGGGTACTGAAGCTTTCTTT
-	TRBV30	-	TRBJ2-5	CAWSVFRGGETQYF	TGTGCCTGGAGTGTGTTCCGGGGAGGAGAGACCCAGTACTTC
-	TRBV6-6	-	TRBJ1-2	CASITPYGYTF	TGTGCCAGCATAACTCCCTATGGCTACACCTTC
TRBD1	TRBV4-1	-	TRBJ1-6	CASSYEQGANSPLHF	TGCGCCAGCAGCTACGAACAGGGGGCTAATTCACCCCTCCACTTT
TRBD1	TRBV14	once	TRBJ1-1	CASSPRTGAMNTEAFF	TGTGCCAGCAGCCCTCGGACAGGGGCAATGAACACTGAAGCTTTCTTT
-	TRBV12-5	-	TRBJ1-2	CASGFRNYGYTF	TGTGCTAGTGGTTTCAGGAACTATGGCTACACCTTC
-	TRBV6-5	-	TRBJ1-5	CASSHTSGTQPQHF	TGTGCCAGCAGCCATACCTCGGGGACACAGCCCCAGCATTTT
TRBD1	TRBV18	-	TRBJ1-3	CASSPRGTGYETGNTIYF	TGTGCCAGCTCACCAAGGGGGACAGGGTATGAGACTGGAAACACCATATATTTT
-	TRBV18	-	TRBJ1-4	CASSPPNSRVTTNEKLFF	TGTGCCAGCTCACCACCGAACTCCAGGGTGACGACTAATGAAAAACTGTTTTTT
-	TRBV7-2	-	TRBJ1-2	CASSSFYGYTF	TGTGCCAGCAGCTCCTTTTATGGCTACACCTTC
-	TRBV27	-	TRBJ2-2	CASSFATHGGELFF	TGTGCCAGCAGTTTTGCAACTCACGGCGGGGAGCTGTTTTTT
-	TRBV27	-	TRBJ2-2	CASSPPGAGGGELFF	TGTGCCAGCAGTCCTCCGGGTGCGGGCGGCGGGGAGCTGTTTTTT
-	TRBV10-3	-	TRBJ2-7	CAISVLSYEQYF	TGTGCCATCAGTGTTCTCAGCTACGAGCAGTACTTC
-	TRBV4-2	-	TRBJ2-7	CASSQDPTIYEQYF	TGTGCCAGCAGCCAAGATCCGACAATATACGAGCAGTACTTC
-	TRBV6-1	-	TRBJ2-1	CASSEDTRMQFF	TGTGCCAGCAGTGAGGACACCCGTATGCAGTTCTTC
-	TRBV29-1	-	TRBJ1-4	CSVARGSEKLFF	TGCAGCGTTGCCAGGGGTAGTGAAAAACTGTTTTTT
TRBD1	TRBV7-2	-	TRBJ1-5	CASSRGQSNQPQHF	TGTGCCAGCAGCCGGGGACAGAGTAATCAGCCCCAGCATTTT
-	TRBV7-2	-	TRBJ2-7	CASSSQGSSYEQYF	TGTGCCAGCAGCTCACAGGGAAGCTCCTACGAGCAGTACTTC
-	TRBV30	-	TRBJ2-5	CAWRGGVRETQYF	TGTGCCTGGAGGGGCGGGGTGCGAGAGACCCAGTACTTC
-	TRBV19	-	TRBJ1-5	CASRIFGGAEHF	TGTGCCAGTAGAATATTTGGTGGGGCCGAGCATTTT
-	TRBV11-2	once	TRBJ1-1	CASSFAGYTEAFF	TGTGCCAGCAGCTTTGCGGGATACACTGAAGCTTTCTTT
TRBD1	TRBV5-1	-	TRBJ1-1	CASSLAGGSITEAFF	TGCGCCAGCAGCTTGGCAGGGGGTAGTATCACTGAAGCTTTCTTT
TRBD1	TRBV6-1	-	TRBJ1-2	CASSDGQGRFNYGYTF	TGTGCCAGCAGTGACGGACAGGGGCGTTTCAACTATGGCTACACCTTC
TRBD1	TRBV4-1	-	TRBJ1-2	CASSLMGQGVGGYTF	TGCGCCAGCAGCCTCATGGGACAGGGGGTCGGTGGCTACACCTTC
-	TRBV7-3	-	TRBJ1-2	CASSPHRDSAYGYTF	TGTGCCAGCAGCCCGCACAGGGATTCCGCCTATGGCTACACCTTC